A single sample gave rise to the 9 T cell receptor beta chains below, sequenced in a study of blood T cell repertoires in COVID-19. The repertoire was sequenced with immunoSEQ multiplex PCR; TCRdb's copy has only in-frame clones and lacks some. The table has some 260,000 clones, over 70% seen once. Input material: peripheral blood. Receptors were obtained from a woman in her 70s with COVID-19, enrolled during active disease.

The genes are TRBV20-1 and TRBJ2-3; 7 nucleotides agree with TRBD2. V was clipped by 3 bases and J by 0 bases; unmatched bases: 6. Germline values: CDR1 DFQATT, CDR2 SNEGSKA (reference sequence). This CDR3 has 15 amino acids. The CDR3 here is CSASASGASTDTQYF. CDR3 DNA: TGCAGTGCTAGTGCTAGCGGTGCTAGCACAGATACGCAGTATTTT.

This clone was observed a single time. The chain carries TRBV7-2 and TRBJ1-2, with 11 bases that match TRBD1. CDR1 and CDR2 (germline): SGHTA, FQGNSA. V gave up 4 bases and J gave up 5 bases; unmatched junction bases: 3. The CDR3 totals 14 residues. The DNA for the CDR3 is TGTGCCAGCAGCTCAGGACAGGGGGCTTATGGCTACACCTTC. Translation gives CASSSGQGAYGYTF.

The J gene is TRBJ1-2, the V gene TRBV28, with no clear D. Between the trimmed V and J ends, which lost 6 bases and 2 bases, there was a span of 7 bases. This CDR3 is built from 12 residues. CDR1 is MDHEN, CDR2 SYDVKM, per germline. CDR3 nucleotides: TGTGCCAGCAGAGAGTCAAACTATGGCTACACCTTC. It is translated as CASRESNYGYTF.

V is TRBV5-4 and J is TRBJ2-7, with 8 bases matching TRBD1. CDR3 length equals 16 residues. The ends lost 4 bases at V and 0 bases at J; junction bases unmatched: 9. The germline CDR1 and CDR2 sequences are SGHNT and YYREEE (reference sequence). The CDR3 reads CASSNNRGAYSYEQYF. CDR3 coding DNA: TGTGCCAGCAGCAACAACAGGGGGGCCTACTCCTACGAGCAGTACTTC.

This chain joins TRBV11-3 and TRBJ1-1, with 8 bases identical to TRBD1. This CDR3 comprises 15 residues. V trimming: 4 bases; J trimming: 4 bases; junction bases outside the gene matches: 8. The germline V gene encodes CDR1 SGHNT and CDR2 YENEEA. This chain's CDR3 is CASSSGTGSRTEAFF. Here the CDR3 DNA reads TGTGCCAGCAGCTCGGGGACAGGTTCTCGCACTGAAGCTTTCTTT.

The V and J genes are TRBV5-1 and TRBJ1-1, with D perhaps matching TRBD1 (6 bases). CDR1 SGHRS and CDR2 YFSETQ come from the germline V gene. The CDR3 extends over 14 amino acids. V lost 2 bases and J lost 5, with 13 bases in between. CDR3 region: CASSLGGGRTEAFF. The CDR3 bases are TGCGCCAGCAGCTTAGGGGGGGGCCGGACTGAAGCTTTCTTT.

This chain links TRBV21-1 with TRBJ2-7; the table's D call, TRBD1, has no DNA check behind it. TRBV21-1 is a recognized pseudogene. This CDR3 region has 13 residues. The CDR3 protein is CASSAGTGFEQYF. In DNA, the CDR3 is TGTGCCAGCAGCGCCGGGACAGGGTTTGAGCAGTACTTC.

CDR3 DNA sequence: TGTGCCAGCAGCGGGGACTTTGTCCATGAGCAGTTCTTC. Amino acid sequence: CASSGDFVHEQFF. The V call is TRBV7-6, the J call TRBJ2-1; perhaps TRBD2 as D (6 bases). Trimming cost V 5 bases and J 8 bases, with 13 bases left between them. The germline gives CDR1 SGHVS, CDR2 FNYEAQ. This CDR3 contains 13 residues.

The CDR3 protein is CSASGGGRTDTQYF. Written as DNA, the CDR3 is TGCAGTGCTAGTGGTGGCGGGCGCACAGATACGCAGTATTTT. The chain couples TRBV20-1 to TRBJ2-3; TRBD2 might be the D (5 bases). V shed 3 bases and J shed 1 base, with 11 bases lying between them. In germline, CDR1 is DFQATT, CDR2 SNEGSKA (reference sequence). There are 14 residues in the CDR3.